This entry lists 28 T cell receptor beta chains sequenced from one sample in a study of neurological immune-mediated disorders. TCRdb itself ran the 5' RACE reads through MiXCR, one entry per CDR3 protein. The top ten clones hold about 3% of a sample with roughly 60,000 distinct CDR3 sequences, under 4.5% of them seen once. Sequencing input: PBMCs. The receptor source for this set is a woman in her 30s with multiple sclerosis.

The sample holds many counts of this clonotype. The junction does not match germline at one end; this may be a read error. The rearrangement links TRBV24-1 to TRBJ1-5; D is undetermined. The CDR3 is made up of 14 amino acids. Germline loops: CDR1 KGHDR, CDR2 SFDVKD. CDR3 residues: CATSDFREIWPQNF. As DNA, the CDR3 is TGTGCCACCAGTGATTTTAGGGAGATTTGGCCCCAGAATTTT.

This clonotype has at least ten counts. J is TRBJ2-7 and V is TRBV7-2; D is unresolved. V lost 6 bases and J 3 bases, leaving 9 bases between the germline ends. The length of the CDR3 is 12 residues. CDR1 is SGHTA and CDR2 is FQGNSA in the germline V gene. CDR3 DNA sequence: TGTGCCAGCAGATCCGGCGACTACGAGCAGTACTTC. Amino acids: CASRSGDYEQYF.

This clonotype was detected ten times or more. CDR3 residues: CASSAGTGGLEQFF. The CDR3 nucleotides are TGTGCCAGCAGCGCAGGAACAGGGGGCCTAGAGCAGTTCTTC. J is TRBJ2-1 and V is TRBV7-2; the match to TRBD1 covers 9 bases. CDR1 SGHTA and CDR2 FQGNSA come from the germline V gene. The CDR3 is made up of 14 amino acids. V was clipped by 5 bases and J by 10 bases; unmatched bases: 9.

Ten or more counts support this clonotype. This chain links TRBV20-1 with TRBJ2-3; 14 bases are shared with TRBD2. Germline loops: CDR1 DFQATT, CDR2 SNEGSKA (reference sequence). There are 19 residues in the CDR3. Trimming at V came to 6 bases and at J to 2 bases, leaving 16 bases not matched to a gene. The CDR3 DNA reads TGCAGTGCGCGGGGACTAGCGGGAGTGTGGGGACTTATCACAGATACGCAGTATTTT. It is translated as CSARGLAGVWGLITDTQYF.

This clonotype was found many times. V gene TRBV20-1 combines with J gene TRBJ2-5; D may be TRBD2 (6 bases). The CDR3 is made up of 14 amino acids. Looked up from germline, CDR1 is DFQATT and CDR2 is SNEGSKA (reference sequence). The ends were cut back, 5 bases at V and 2 bases at J, with 15 bases in the middle. The CDR3 sequence is CSAPDYHGQETQYF. The CDR3 coding sequence is TGCAGTGCTCCGGACTACCACGGACAAGAGACCCAGTACTTC.

This clonotype has at least ten counts. The chain links TRBV27 to TRBJ2-3; weak D call: TRBD2 (6 bases). CDR1 and CDR2 (germline): MNHEY, SMNVEV (reference sequence). The CDR3 consists of 16 residues. The V and J ends lost 2 bases and 7 bases respectively, with 19 bases between them. CDR3 residues: CASSLRSQGLANTQYF. The DNA for the CDR3 is TGTGCCAGCAGTTTACGTTCTCAGGGACTGGCGAATACGCAGTATTTT.

About this clonotype itself: Its ends do not fully match the called genes, so a read error is possible. V is TRBV4-1 and J is TRBJ2-4; D perhaps matches TRBD1 (6 bases). CDR1 is MGHRA and CDR2 is YSYEKL in the germline V gene. This CDR3 is built from 17 residues. CDR3 in DNA: TGCGCCAGCAGCCCTCAATGGTTAGGGGGAGCGAAAAACATTCACATCTTC. Its translation: CASSPQWLGGAKNIHIF.

In its sample, this clonotype was seen many times. The chain uses TRBV7-9 and TRBJ2-5; D might be TRBD2 (7 bases). The CDR3 is made up of 16 amino acids. CDR1 SEHNR and CDR2 FQNEAQ come from the germline V gene (reference sequence). V lost 4 bases and J 1 base, leaving 16 bases between the germline ends. The CDR3 DNA follows: TGTGCCAGCAGCTCCCCCGGGGGCGGGAGCCAAGAGACCCAGTACTTC. It encodes CASSSPGGGSQETQYF.

This clonotype was seen ten or more times. J is TRBJ1-2 and V is TRBV4-1, with D unresolved. Trimming removed 0 bases at V and 1 base at J, with 12 bases between. CDR1 is MGHRA, CDR2 YSYEKL, per germline. The CDR3 runs 16 residues. CDR3 nucleotide sequence: TGCGCCAGCAGCCAAGAAGGGCGGACCTATAACTATGGCTACACCTTC. Its protein product is CASSQEGRTYNYGYTF.

This clonotype showed up many times. This chain's CDR3 is CASSLGLSSGSQETQYF. The DNA of the CDR3 is TGCGCCAGCAGCTTGGGTTTGTCTAGCGGCAGCCAAGAGACCCAGTACTTC. The chain uses TRBV5-1 and TRBJ2-5; 7 bases align to TRBD2. In germline, CDR1 is SGHRS, CDR2 YFSETQ. The CDR3 consists of 17 residues. The V gene end was trimmed by 0 bases and the J gene end by 1 base; junction bases not matched to a gene: 9.

This clonotype was counted ten times or more. V usage is TRBV20-1 and J usage is TRBJ1-1, with D tentatively TRBD1 (6 bases). The CDR3 consists of 12 residues. Trimming cost V 1 base and J 8 bases, with 11 bases left between them. Germline V gene data show CDR1 as DFQATT and CDR2 as SNEGSKA (reference sequence). The DNA of the CDR3 is TGCAGTGCTAGAGCCGGGACAACCGAAGCTTTCTTT. Amino acids: CSARAGTTEAFF.

At least ten counts were recorded for this clonotype. The V gene is TRBV15, the J gene TRBJ2-7, with 8 positions matching TRBD1. CDR3 length equals 20 residues. Germline CDR1 is LNHNV and CDR2 is YYDKDF (reference sequence). V lost 0 bases and J lost 3; bases outside the gene matches: 19. CDR3 loop: CATSREPSRGQVLGVYEQYF. The CDR3 DNA follows: TGTGCCACCAGCAGAGAACCCAGTAGGGGACAGGTTCTTGGGGTCTACGAGCAGTACTTC.

This clonotype was observed at least ten times. This sequence joins TRBV4-1 and TRBJ2-3; the D gene could be TRBD1 or TRBD2 (5 bases each). The CDR3 spans 13 residues. From germline, CDR1 is MGHRA and CDR2 YSYEKL. The V end lost 8 bases, the J end lost 2 bases, and 11 bases lay between the germline ends. The CDR3 here is CASRDGDTDTQYF. In nucleotides, the CDR3 is TGCGCCAGCCGGGACGGGGACACAGATACGCAGTATTTT.

This clonotype was seen many times. V usage is TRBV29-1 and J usage is TRBJ1-1; D not certain. Trimming took 1 base from V and 4 from J, leaving 10 bases between them. This CDR3 is 13 amino acids long. Germline CDR1 is SQVTM and CDR2 is ANQGSEA. The CDR3 sequence: CSVEVGVRTEAFF. CDR3 coding DNA: TGCAGCGTTGAAGTCGGGGTACGCACTGAAGCTTTCTTT.

At least ten counts were recorded for this clonotype. This sequence joins TRBV20-1 and TRBJ2-7, with D perhaps TRBD1 (6 bases). Trimming took 0 bases from V and 3 from J, leaving 15 bases between them. Germline V gene sequence: CDR1 DFQATT, CDR2 SNEGSKA (reference sequence). The CDR3 is 15 amino acids. The CDR3 nucleotides are TGCAGTGCTAGAGAGACAGGTTCTAGCTTCTACGAGCAGTACTTC. This encodes CSARETGSSFYEQYF.

The table lists this clonotype with many counts. The DNA for the CDR3 is TGTGCCATCAGTGAGTCGTTAGCGGCCTACAATGAGCAGTTCTTC. Translation gives CAISESLAAYNEQFF. The J gene is TRBJ2-1, the V gene TRBV10-3; D may be TRBD2 (6 bases). Germline values: CDR1 ENHRY, CDR2 SYGVKD. The CDR3 length is 15 residues. V lost 0 bases and J lost 2, with 8 bases in between.

This clonotype was counted only a few times. This chain uses TRBV10-3 with TRBJ2-2; no firm D call. The germline V and J ends were trimmed by 4 bases and 2 bases, with 11 bases remaining between them. CDR1 and CDR2 (germline): ENHRY, SYGVKD. The CDR3 runs to 15 residues. DNA for the CDR3: TGTGCCATCAGTGGGCTACCCCCTAACACCGGGGAGCTGTTTTTT. This sequence encodes CAISGLPPNTGELFF.

The table lists this clonotype with many counts. V gene TRBV20-1 combines with J gene TRBJ2-2; no firm D call. Germline lookup yields CDR1 DFQATT and CDR2 SNEGSKA (reference sequence). There are 15 residues in the CDR3. V was cut by 1 base and J by 1 base, with 10 bases left in between. The CDR3 nucleotides are TGCAGTGCTAGAGTGCACACCCTGAACACCGGGGAGCTGTTTTTT. It translates to CSARVHTLNTGELFF.

This clonotype was seen more than once but under ten times. Here the CDR3 reads CASSLGGLAGTDTQYF. Here the CDR3 DNA reads TGTGCCAGCAGTTTAGGGGGACTAGCGGGGACAGATACGCAGTATTTT. The chain is built from TRBV12-3 or TRBV12-4 and TRBJ2-3, with TRBD2 identical over 13 bases. With 1 base clipped from V and 3 bases from J, the junction kept 1 base outside the gene matches. The CDR3 spans 16 residues.

This clonotype was detected ten times or more. V gene TRBV5-1 combines with J gene TRBJ2-5, with TRBD1 as a possible D gene (6 bases). The CDR3 runs to 14 residues. The V gene's germline CDR1 is SGHRS and CDR2 YFSETQ. V dropped 4 bases and J dropped 3 bases, with 13 bases sitting between them. CDR3 coding DNA: TGCGCCAGCAGCAGCTTTCAGGGGAAAGAGACCCAGTACTTC. This encodes CASSSFQGKETQYF. The full variable domain, its missing parts supplied by reference TRBV5-1 and TRBJ2-5, is KAGVTQTPRYLIKTRGQQVTLSCSPISGHRSVSWYQQTPGQGLQFLFEYFSETQRNKGNFPGRFSGRQFSNSRSEMNVSTLELGDSALYLCASSSFQGKETQYFGPGTRLLVL.

The sample holds a few counts of this clonotype. J is TRBJ1-5 and V is TRBV6-2 or TRBV6-3, with D uncertain. Trimming pared 2 bases from V and 2 bases from J, leaving 13 bases between. Germline V gives CDR1 MNHEY, CDR2 SVGEGT. The CDR3 has 16 amino acids. CDR3 coding DNA: TGTGCCAGCAGTTACCCTCGAGGGCGCGGCAATCAGCCCCAGCATTTT. Its protein product is CASSYPRGRGNQPQHF.

This clonotype occurred many times. The J gene is TRBJ2-1, the V gene TRBV4-1, with 7 bases fitting TRBD1. Per germline, CDR1 MGHRA and CDR2 YSYEKL. V dropped 0 bases and J dropped 3; count of bases not matched to a gene: 2. The CDR3 sequence is 15 residues long. The CDR3 loop reads CASSQDPGGYNEQFF. CDR3 sequence (DNA): TGCGCCAGCAGCCAAGATCCAGGGGGCTACAATGAGCAGTTCTTC.

In its sample, this clonotype was seen a few times. With a much larger clone just one base away, this may be a read error. J is TRBJ2-5 and V is TRBV18; the D is unclear. In germline, CDR1 is KGHSH, CDR2 LQKENI. This CDR3 comprises 11 residues. Trimming left V 5 bases short and J 4 bases short, with 5 bases between. CDR3 bases: TGTGCCAGCTCAACTGGAGAGACCCAGTACTTC. This sequence encodes CASSTGETQYF.

This clonotype was seen at least ten times. The chain couples TRBV6-5 to TRBJ2-5; 11 bases agree with TRBD2. The germline gives CDR1 MNHEY, CDR2 SVGAGI. This CDR3 contains 15 residues. J gave up 3 bases and V 6 bases, and 6 bases lay outside the gene matches. CDR3 nucleotide sequence: TGTGCCAGCAGCCCTAGCGGGGGGCGGAAAGAGACCCAGTACTTC. It yields the protein CASSPSGGRKETQYF.

V and J are TRBV18 and TRBJ1-5; TRBD1 might be the D (5 bases). V was cut by 3 bases and J by 0 bases, with 9 bases left in between. Germline assignment: CDR1 KGHSH and CDR2 LQKENI. This CDR3 has 15 amino acids. CDR3: CASSPGHISNQPQHF. The CDR3 nucleotides are TGTGCCAGCTCACCTGGACATATTAGCAATCAGCCCCAGCATTTT.

This clonotype has at least ten counts. This chain uses TRBV5-5 with TRBJ1-2; TRBD1 matches 11 bases. Germline V gene sequence: CDR1 SGHKS, CDR2 YYEKEE (reference sequence). The CDR3 totals 13 residues. With V trimmed by 2 bases and J by 8 bases, 2 bases remained unmatched. The CDR3 DNA sequence: TGTGCCAGCAGCTTAGGGACAGGGGGAGGCTACACCTTC. This encodes CASSLGTGGGYTF.

This clonotype has a count of ten or more. This chain uses TRBV20-1 with TRBJ2-5; 7 bases align to TRBD2. Trimming removed 3 bases from V and 4 bases from J; junction bases left unmatched: 2. Per germline, CDR1 DFQATT and CDR2 SNEGSKA (reference sequence). The CDR3 length is 12 residues. The CDR3 is CSASPGGETQYF. The DNA of the CDR3 is TGCAGTGCTAGTCCGGGGGGAGAGACCCAGTACTTC.

This clonotype occurred many times. A read error may account for a junction end that differs from germline. This sequence joins TRBV7-8 and TRBJ1-6; the D gene is possibly TRBD1 (5 bases). Germline loops: CDR1 SGHVS, CDR2 FQNEAQ. There are 17 residues in the CDR3. CDR3 region: CASSLRRGGMTNSPLNF. DNA of the CDR3: TGTGCCAGCAGCTTAAGGCGGGGGGGAATGACGAATTCACCCCTCAACTTT. The complete variable domain, with remaining parts taken from reference TRBV7-8 and TRBJ1-6, reads GAGVSQSPRYKVAKRGQDVALRCDPISGHVSLFWYQQALGQGPEFLTYFQNEAQLDKSGLPSDRFFAERPEGSVSTLKIQRTQQEDSAVYLCASSLRRGGMTNSPLNFGNGTRLTVT.